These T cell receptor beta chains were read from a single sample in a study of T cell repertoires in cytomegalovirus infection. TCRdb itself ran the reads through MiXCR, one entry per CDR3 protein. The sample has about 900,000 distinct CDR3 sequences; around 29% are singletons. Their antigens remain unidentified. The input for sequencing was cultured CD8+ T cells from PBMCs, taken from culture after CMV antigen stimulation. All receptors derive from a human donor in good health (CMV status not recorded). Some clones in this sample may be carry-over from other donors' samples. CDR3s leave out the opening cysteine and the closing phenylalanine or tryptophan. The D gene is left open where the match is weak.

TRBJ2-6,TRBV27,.,ASRRPEANVLT
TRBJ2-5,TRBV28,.,ASSLASRATTQY
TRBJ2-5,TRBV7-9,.,VSSLVGSETQY
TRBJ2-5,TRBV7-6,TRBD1,ASSSTGGLETQY
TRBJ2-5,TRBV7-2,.,ASSLGGREPQY
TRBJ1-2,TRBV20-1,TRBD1,SARFHFRLTGYYGYT
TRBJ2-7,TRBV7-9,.,ASSSPWTIYEQY
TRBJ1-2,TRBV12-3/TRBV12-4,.,ASSLAPRASYGYT
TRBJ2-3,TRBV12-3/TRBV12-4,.,ASSPPNRPRSTDTQY
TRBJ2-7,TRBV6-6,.,ASRRRSSYEQY
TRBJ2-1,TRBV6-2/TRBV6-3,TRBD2,ASSRLAGQGEQF
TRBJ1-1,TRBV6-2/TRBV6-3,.,AAGAMSYTEAF
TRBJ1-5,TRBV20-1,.,SAREVGQAEVYQPQH
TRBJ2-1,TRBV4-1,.,ASSQESAVQF
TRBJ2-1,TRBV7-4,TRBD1,ASSLPRGQSSHNEQF
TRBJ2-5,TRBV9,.,ASSVGWGLETQY
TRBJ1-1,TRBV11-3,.,ASSSGYDSTEAF